This T cell receptor (beta chain) is drawn from a study of Graves' ophthalmopathy and Graves' hyperthyroidism. V lost 4 bases and J lost 2, with 12 bases in between. This CDR3 has 13 amino acids. Germline CDR1 is SQVTM and CDR2 is ANQGSEA. This clonotype was picked up one time. Beta-chain TCR CDR3 regions were amplified from RNA transcripts. Amplification began with first-round RT-PCR using HTBI primers, then second-round multiplex PCR was performed. In TCRdb, the multiplex PCR reads were re-called with MiXCR into one record per CDR3 protein. Of hundreds of thousands of distinct CDR3 sequences listed, around 45% are singletons.

The source is an adult man with Graves' ophthalmopathy. Sample: peripheral blood. This sequence joins TRBV29-1 and TRBJ2-7; the D is unclear. Here the CDR3 reads CSVGVDPTYEQYF. DNA for the CDR3: TGCAGCGTTGGGGTCGACCCTACCTACGAGCAGTACTTC.